The rows below give T cell receptor beta chains drawn from one sample of a study of blood T cell repertoires in COVID-19. TCRdb's table, derived via immunoSEQ multiplex PCR, lists solely in-frame clones and lacks some. The sample lists about 220,000 clones; 84% were seen once. Sequenced sample: peripheral blood. The receptors originated from a man younger than 40 with active or convalescent COVID-19. Each CDR3 is given with its conserved first and last residue. The order of the fields is D gene, clone size, J gene, V gene, CDR3 DNA, CDR3 protein. The D gene is left open where the match is weak. Some rows mark clone size as missing; the rest say once, few, many or name a class of expanded clone.

>TRBD2|-|TRBJ2-3|TRBV5-4
TGTGCCAGCACCGCGGGACTAGCGGGTACTCCAGATACGCAGTATTTT
CASTAGLAGTPDTQYF
>TRBD1|-|TRBJ1-5|TRBV6-2/TRBV6-3
TGTGCCAGCAGTTACTGGGGACAGGGGGACACCCAGCATTTT
CASSYWGQGDTQHF
>-|-|TRBJ2-7|TRBV19
TGTGCCAGTAGTATTGCGCAGGGCTCCTACGAGCAGTACTTC
CASSIAQGSYEQYF
>-|-|TRBJ1-1|TRBV11-3
TGTGCCAGCAGCCCCCCCCTCACTGAAGCTTTCTTT
CASSPPLTEAFF
>-|-|TRBJ1-2|TRBV20-1
TGCAGTGCGCTCCGGGTCGATGGCTACACCTTC
CSALRVDGYTF
>-|-|TRBJ1-2|TRBV29-1
TGCAGCGTTGAAGAGGTCAGGGGTTTCTATGGCTACACCTTC
CSVEEVRGFYGYTF
>TRBD1|-|TRBJ1-3|TRBV7-9
TGTGCCAGCAGCCTTGGGACAGGCGGAAACACCATATATTTT
CASSLGTGGNTIYF
>-|-|TRBJ2-1|TRBV5-1
TGCGCCAGCAGCTTGGTGGGGAGGCAATACAATGAGCAGTTCTTC
CASSLVGRQYNEQFF
>-|-|TRBJ1-5|TRBV4-3
TGCGCCAGCAGCCCAGACCCAGGAGGAGAGCAGCCCCAGCATTTT
CASSPDPGGEQPQHF
>-|-|TRBJ2-7|TRBV29-1
TGCAGCGTTTTATTAGGGACACTTTCCTACGAGCAGTACTTC
CSVLLGTLSYEQYF
>-|-|TRBJ1-1|TRBV5-1
TGCGCCAGCAGCTCCCGGGAGGCCGTTCCCACTGAAGCTTTCTTT
CASSSREAVPTEAFF
>TRBD1|-|TRBJ1-5|TRBV6-6
TGTGCCAGCAGTTTAGGGACAGCCGAGAAACCCCAGCATTTT
CASSLGTAEKPQHF
>-|-|TRBJ1-1|TRBV6-5
TGTGCCAGCAGTTACGGGGGGGGAGGCACTGAAGCTTTCTTT
CASSYGGGGTEAFF
>-|-|TRBJ2-7|TRBV7-9
TGTGCCAGCAGCTTATTCACGGAGCGCCACGAGCAGTACTTC
CASSLFTERHEQYF
>-|many|TRBJ2-1|TRBV24-1
TGTGCCACCAGATCTACAAGGGGGGGGTTCAATGAGCAGTTCTTC
CATRSTRGGFNEQFF
>TRBD1|-|TRBJ2-7|TRBV11-2
TGTGCCAGCAGCTTTGGACAGGGGGTTTTCGAGCAGTACTTC
CASSFGQGVFEQYF
>TRBD1|-|TRBJ1-6|TRBV19
TGTGCCAGTAGACGGACAGGGGAACGGGGATCACCCCTCCACTTT
CASRRTGERGSPLHF
>-|-|TRBJ1-1|TRBV28
TGTGCCAGCAGTGTCTCGAGATACACTGAAGCTTTCTTT
CASSVSRYTEAFF
>TRBD1|-|TRBJ1-6|TRBV7-2
TGTGCCAGCAGCTTAGGGGGACAGGGATTTTCACCCCTCCACTTT
CASSLGGQGFSPLHF
>-|-|TRBJ2-4|TRBV19
TGTGCCAGTACCGACGGACAGCTTACAGCCAAAAACATTCAGTACTTC
CASTDGQLTAKNIQYF
>-|-|TRBJ1-1|TRBV7-9
-
CASSFGSGTEAFF
>TRBD1|-|TRBJ1-5|TRBV3-1/TRBV3-2
TGTGCCAGCAGCCAAGCCGGGACAGGGAGAGGCCAGCCCCAGCATTTT
CASSQAGTGRGQPQHF
>-|-|TRBJ2-4|TRBV21-1
TGTGCCAGCAGCAATGGGGGCCCCAAAAACATTCAGTACTTC
CASSNGGPKNIQYF
>TRBD2|-|TRBJ2-7|TRBV28
TGTGCCAGCACCCCCCGACAGCTTTATAAGAAAGTAGCGGGAGGGCCCTACGAGCAGTACTTC
CASTPRQLYKKVAGGPYEQYF
>TRBD1|-|TRBJ1-2|TRBV20-1
TGCAGTGCCTGGCAGGGGGATGGCTACACCTTC
CSAWQGDGYTF
>TRBD2|few|TRBJ2-1|TRBV3-1/TRBV3-2
TGTGCCAGCAGCCAAGATCCTAGAGTAGCGGGAGGCAATGAGCAGTTCTTC
CASSQDPRVAGGNEQFF
>TRBD2|-|TRBJ2-1|TRBV6-2/TRBV6-3
TGTGCCAGCAGTTCCGTAGGCAGCGGGAGGGCCTACAATGAGCAGTTCTTC
CASSSVGSGRAYNEQFF
>TRBD2|-|TRBJ2-4|TRBV18
TGTGCCAGCTCACCACGGCGGGAGGTAGCCAAAAACATTCAGTACTTC
CASSPRREVAKNIQYF
>TRBD1|-|TRBJ1-5|TRBV7-2
TGTGCCAGCAGCTTGGACGGACAGGGCCGCAATCAGCCCCAGCATTTT
CASSLDGQGRNQPQHF
>-|-|TRBJ2-7|TRBV5-1
TGCGCCAGGGGTAACGGGGGGCGATACTCCTACGAGCAGTACTTC
CARGNGGRYSYEQYF
>-|-|TRBJ1-5|TRBV19
TGTGCCAGTAGTCCCGCCGGTCACCAGCCCCAGCATTTT
CASSPAGHQPQHF
>-|-|TRBJ2-7|TRBV4-1
TGCGCCAGCAGCCAAACAAAGCCCGGGACTGTCAGGTCCTACGAGCAGTACTTC
CASSQTKPGTVRSYEQYF
>-|-|TRBJ1-1|TRBV12-3/TRBV12-4
TGTGCCAGCAGCAACGGGGGGCCAACTGAAGCTTTCTTT
CASSNGGPTEAFF
>TRBD1|-|TRBJ2-5|TRBV28
TGTGCCAGCAGCCCCAGGGGGCTTCAGCAAGAGACCCAGTACTTC
CASSPRGLQQETQYF
>-|-|TRBJ2-5|TRBV19
TGTGCCAGTAGTATCATTCCGGGGGAGACCCAGTACTTC
CASSIIPGETQYF
>-|-|TRBJ2-1|TRBV15
TGTGCCACCAGCAGAGACGATGAGCAGTTCTTC
CATSRDDEQFF
>-|-|TRBJ1-1|TRBV15
TGTGCCACCAGGGAGGGCACTGAAGCTTTCTTT
CATREGTEAFF
>-|-|TRBJ1-1|TRBV9
TGTGCCAGCAGCGTGTCCGGGATGAACACTGAAGCTTTCTTT
CASSVSGMNTEAFF
>TRBD1|-|TRBJ1-1|TRBV3-1/TRBV3-2
TGTGCCAGCAGCCAGGGGACAGCCCTTAAAGCTTTCTTT
CASSQGTALKAFF
>-|-|TRBJ2-5|TRBV15
TGTGCCACCAGCAGAGGTAGAGGGGAGACCCAGTACTTC
CATSRGRGETQYF
>TRBD2|-|TRBJ2-3|TRBV7-9
TGTGCCTCAGGTCGGGAGGGAGACACAGATACGCAGTATTTT
CASGREGDTDTQYF
>-|-|TRBJ2-1|TRBV7-6
TGTGCCAGCAGCTCAACAGTTTACAATGAGCAGTTCTTC
CASSSTVYNEQFF
>-|few|TRBJ1-1|TRBV30
TGTGCCTGGACCCGCACTACTGAAGCTTTCTTT
CAWTRTTEAFF
>-|few|TRBJ2-6|TRBV7-3
TGTGCCAGCAGCCGTCGACAGGAGTCGTTCTCTGGGGCCAACGTCCTGACTTTC
CASSRRQESFSGANVLTF
>-|-|TRBJ2-7|TRBV12-3/TRBV12-4
TGTGCCAGCAGTTTGGGCCCTTCCTACGAGCAGTACTTC
CASSLGPSYEQYF
>-|once|TRBJ2-3|TRBV5-1
TGCGCCAGCACCGGGACTGGGGAGGATACGCAGTATTTT
CASTGTGEDTQYF
>-|-|TRBJ2-3|TRBV11-2
TGTGCCAGCAGCTTCTACCGGGACACAATCACAGATACGCAGTATTTT
CASSFYRDTITDTQYF
>TRBD2|-|TRBJ2-3|TRBV7-2
TGTGCCAGCAGCTTATCCGCGGGAGCGGGCACAGATACGCAGTATTTT
CASSLSAGAGTDTQYF
>-|-|TRBJ2-7|TRBV19
TGTGCCAGTAGTTTTAGCGGAGACTTCTACGAGCAGTACTTC
CASSFSGDFYEQYF
>TRBD1|-|TRBJ2-7|TRBV28
TGTGCCAGCAGTCCGACAGGGGCATCCTACGAGCAGTACTTC
CASSPTGASYEQYF
>TRBD1|-|TRBJ2-2|TRBV4-2
TGTGCCAGCAGTCTCACCCTCGGACAGGGAATCGGGGAGCTGTTTTTT
CASSLTLGQGIGELFF
>-|once|TRBJ1-2|TRBV24-1
TGTGCCACCAGTGTTGGGGGCAACTATGGCTACACCTTC
CATSVGGNYGYTF
>-|-|TRBJ2-1|TRBV12-3/TRBV12-4
TGTGCCAGCAGCCCCCGGAATGAGCAGTTCTTC
CASSPRNEQFF